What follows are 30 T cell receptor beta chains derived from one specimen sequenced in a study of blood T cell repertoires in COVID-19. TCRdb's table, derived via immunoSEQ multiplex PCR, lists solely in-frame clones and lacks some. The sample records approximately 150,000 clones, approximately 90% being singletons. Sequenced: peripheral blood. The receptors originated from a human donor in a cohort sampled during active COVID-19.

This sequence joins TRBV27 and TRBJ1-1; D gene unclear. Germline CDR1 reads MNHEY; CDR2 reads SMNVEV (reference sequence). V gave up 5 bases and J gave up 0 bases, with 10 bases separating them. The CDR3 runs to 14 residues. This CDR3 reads CASSPVLMNTEAFF. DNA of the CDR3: TGTGCCAGCAGTCCAGTTCTTATGAACACTGAAGCTTTCTTT.

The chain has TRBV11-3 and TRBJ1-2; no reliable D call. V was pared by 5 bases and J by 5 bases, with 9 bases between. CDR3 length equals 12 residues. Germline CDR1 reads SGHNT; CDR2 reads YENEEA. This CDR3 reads CASSRTLYGYTF. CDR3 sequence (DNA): TGTGCCAGCAGCCGCACTCTATATGGCTACACCTTC.

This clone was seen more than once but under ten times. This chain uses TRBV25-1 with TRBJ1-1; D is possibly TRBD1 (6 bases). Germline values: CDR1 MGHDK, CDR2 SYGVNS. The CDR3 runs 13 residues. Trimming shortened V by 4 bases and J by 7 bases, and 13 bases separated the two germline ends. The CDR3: CASSAGAYLEAFF. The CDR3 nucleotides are TGTGCCAGCAGTGCAGGGGCCTACCTTGAAGCTTTCTTT.

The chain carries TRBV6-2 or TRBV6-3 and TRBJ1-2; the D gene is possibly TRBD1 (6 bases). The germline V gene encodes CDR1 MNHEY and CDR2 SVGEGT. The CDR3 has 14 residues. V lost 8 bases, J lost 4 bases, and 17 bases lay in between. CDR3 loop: CASRPAGATYGYTF. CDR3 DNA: TGTGCCAGCCGCCCGGCGGGGGCAACCTATGGCTACACCTTC.

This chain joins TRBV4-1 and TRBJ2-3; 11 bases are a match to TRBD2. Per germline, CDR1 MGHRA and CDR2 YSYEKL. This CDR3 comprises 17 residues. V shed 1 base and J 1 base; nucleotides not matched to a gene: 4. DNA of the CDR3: TGCGCCAGCAGCCAAGTTTCTAGCGGGGGGCGCACAGATACGCAGTATTTT. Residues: CASSQVSSGGRTDTQYF.

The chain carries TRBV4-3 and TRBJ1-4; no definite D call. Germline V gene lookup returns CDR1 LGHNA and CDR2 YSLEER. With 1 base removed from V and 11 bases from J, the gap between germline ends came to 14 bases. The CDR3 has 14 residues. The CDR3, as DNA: TGCGCCAGCAGCCAAGTAGCGTCAGGATGGAAACTGTTTTTT. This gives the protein CASSQVASGWKLFF.

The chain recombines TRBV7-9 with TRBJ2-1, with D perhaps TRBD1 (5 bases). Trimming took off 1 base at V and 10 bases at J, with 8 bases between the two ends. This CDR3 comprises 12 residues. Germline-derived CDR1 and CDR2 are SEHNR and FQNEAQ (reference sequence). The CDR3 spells CASSLGQREQFF. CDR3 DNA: TGTGCCAGCAGCTTAGGACAGAGGGAGCAGTTCTTC.

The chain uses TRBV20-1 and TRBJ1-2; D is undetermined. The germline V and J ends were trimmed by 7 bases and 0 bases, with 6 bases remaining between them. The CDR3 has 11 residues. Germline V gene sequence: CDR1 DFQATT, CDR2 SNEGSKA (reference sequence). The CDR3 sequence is CSGSSNYGYTF. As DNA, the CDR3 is TGCAGTGGTAGCTCTAACTATGGCTACACCTTC.

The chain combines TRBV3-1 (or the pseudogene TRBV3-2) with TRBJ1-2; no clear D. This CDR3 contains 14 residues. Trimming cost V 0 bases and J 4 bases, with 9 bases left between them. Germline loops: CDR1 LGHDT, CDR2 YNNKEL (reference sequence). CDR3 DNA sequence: TGTGCCAGCAGCCAAGATCAAATCATCTATGGCTACACCTTC. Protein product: CASSQDQIIYGYTF.

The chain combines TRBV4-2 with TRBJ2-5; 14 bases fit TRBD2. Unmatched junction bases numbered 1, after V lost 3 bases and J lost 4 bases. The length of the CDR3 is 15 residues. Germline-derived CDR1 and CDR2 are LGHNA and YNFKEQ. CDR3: CASSHGTSGGETQYF. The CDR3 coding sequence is TGTGCCAGCAGCCACGGGACTAGCGGGGGAGAGACCCAGTACTTC.

The CDR3: CASSLVGAPISEQYF. The CDR3 bases are TGTGCCAGCAGCTTGGTAGGGGCACCTATATCCGAGCAGTACTTC. The chain carries TRBV5-4 and TRBJ2-7; D is possibly TRBD1 (5 bases). This CDR3 spans 15 amino acids. The germline V gene has CDR1 SGHNT and CDR2 YYREEE (reference sequence). The germline V and J ends were trimmed by 0 bases and 6 bases, with 16 bases remaining between them.

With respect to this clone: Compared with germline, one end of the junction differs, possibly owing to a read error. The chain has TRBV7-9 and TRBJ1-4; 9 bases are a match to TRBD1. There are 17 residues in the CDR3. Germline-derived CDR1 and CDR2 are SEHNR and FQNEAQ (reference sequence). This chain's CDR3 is CASSLGAPGQGNQKLFF. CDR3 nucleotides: TGTGCCAGCAGCTTAGGCGCCCCGGGACAGGGTAATCAAAAACTGTTTTTT.

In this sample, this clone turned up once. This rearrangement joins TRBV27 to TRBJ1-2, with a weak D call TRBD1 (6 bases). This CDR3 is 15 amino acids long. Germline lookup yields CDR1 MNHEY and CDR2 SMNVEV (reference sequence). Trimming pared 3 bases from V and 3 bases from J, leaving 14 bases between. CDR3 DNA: TGTGCCAGCAGTTTTAGGGGGGGGGCGGACTATGGCTACACCTTC. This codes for CASSFRGGADYGYTF.

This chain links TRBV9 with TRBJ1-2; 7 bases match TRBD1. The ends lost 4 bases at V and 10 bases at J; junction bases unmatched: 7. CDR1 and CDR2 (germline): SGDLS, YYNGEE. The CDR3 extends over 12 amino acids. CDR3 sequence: CASSPHRGDYTF. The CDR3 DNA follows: TGTGCCAGCAGCCCACACAGGGGCGACTACACCTTC.

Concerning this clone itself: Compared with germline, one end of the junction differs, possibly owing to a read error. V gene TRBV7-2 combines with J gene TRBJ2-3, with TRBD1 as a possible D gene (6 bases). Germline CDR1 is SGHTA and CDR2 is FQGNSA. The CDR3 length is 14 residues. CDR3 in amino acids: CASSLLAQGHLVNF. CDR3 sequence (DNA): TGTGCCAGCAGCTTACTCGCACAGGGCCATTTAGTGAATTTT.

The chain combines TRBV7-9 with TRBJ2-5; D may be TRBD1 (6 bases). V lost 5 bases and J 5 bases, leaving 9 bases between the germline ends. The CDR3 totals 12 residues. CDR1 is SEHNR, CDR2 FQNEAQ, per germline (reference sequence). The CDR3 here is CASSPQGETQYF. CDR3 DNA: TGTGCCAGCAGCCCCCAGGGGGAGACCCAGTACTTC. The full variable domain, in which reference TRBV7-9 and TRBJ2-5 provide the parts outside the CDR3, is DTGVSQNPRHKITKRGQNVTFRCDPISEHNRLYWYRQTLGQGPEFLTYFQNEAQLEKSRLLSDRFSAERPKGSFSTLEIQRTEQGDSAMYLCASSPQGETQYFGPGTRLLVL.

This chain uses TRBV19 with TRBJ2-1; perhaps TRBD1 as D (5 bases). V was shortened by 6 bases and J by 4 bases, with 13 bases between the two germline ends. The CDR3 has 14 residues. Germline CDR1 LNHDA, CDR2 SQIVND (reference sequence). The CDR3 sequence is CASSIGQRYNEQFF. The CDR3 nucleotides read TGTGCCAGTAGCATTGGACAAAGATACAATGAGCAGTTCTTC.

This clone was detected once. This CDR3 reads CASSMTGGRPSTDTQYF. In nucleotides, the CDR3 is TGTGCCAGTAGTATGACGGGGGGGCGTCCTAGCACAGATACGCAGTATTTT. V is TRBV19 and J is TRBJ2-3, with 8 bases aligning to TRBD2. The germline V gene has CDR1 LNHDA and CDR2 SQIVND (reference sequence). V was pared by 3 bases and J by 0 bases, with 8 bases of the junction left unmatched. The CDR3 sequence is 17 residues long.

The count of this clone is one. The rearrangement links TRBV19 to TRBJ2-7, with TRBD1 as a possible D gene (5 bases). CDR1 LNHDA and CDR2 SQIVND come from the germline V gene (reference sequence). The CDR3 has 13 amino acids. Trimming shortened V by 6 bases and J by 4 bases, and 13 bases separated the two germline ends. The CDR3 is CASRSQGSYEQYF. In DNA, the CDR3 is TGTGCCAGTAGAAGTCAGGGTTCGTACGAGCAGTACTTC.

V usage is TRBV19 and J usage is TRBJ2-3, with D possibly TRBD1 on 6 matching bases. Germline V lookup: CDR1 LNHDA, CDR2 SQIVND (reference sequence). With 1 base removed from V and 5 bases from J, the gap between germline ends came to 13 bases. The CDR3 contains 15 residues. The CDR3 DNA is TGTGCCAGTAGTATAGGAACAGGGTCTTTAGATACGCAGTATTTT. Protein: CASSIGTGSLDTQYF.

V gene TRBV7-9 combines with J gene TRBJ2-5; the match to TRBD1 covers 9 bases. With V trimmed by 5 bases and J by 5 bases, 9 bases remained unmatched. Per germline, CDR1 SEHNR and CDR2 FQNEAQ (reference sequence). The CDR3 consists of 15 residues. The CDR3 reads CASSRGQGLSETQYF. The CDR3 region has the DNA TGTGCCAGCAGCCGCGGACAGGGGTTATCGGAGACCCAGTACTTC.

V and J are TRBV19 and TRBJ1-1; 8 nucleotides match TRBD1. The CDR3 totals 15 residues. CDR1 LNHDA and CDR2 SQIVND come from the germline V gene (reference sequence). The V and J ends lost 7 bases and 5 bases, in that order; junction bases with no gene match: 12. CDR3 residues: CASNPLTGVGTEAFF. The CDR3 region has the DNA TGTGCCAGTAATCCCTTGACAGGGGTGGGAACTGAAGCTTTCTTT. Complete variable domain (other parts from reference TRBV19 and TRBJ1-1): DGGITQSPKYLFRKEGQNVTLSCEQNLNHDAMYWYRQDPGQGLRLIYYSQIVNDFQKGDIAEGYSVSREKKESFPLTVTSAQKNPTAFYLCASNPLTGVGTEAFFGQGTRLTVV.

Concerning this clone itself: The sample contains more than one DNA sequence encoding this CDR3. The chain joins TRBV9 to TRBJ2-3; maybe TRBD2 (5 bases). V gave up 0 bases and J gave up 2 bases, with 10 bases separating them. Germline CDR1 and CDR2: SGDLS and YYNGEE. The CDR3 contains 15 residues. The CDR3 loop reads CASSVDAGLTDTQYF. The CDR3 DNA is TGTGCCAGCAGCGTAGATGCGGGCCTCACAGATACGCAGTATTTT. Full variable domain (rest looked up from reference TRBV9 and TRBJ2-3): DSGVTQTPKHLITATGQRVTLRCSPRSGDLSVYWYQQSLDQGLQFLIQYYNGEERAKGNILERFSAQQFPDLHSELNLSSLELGDSALYFCASSVDAGLTDTQYFGPGTRLTVL.

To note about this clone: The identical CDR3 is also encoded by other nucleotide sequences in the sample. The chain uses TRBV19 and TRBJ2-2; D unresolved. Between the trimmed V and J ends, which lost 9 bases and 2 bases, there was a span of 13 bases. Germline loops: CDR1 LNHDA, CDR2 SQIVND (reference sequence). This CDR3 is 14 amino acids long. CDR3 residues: CASRWQDNTGELFF. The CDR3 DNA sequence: TGTGCCAGCAGGTGGCAGGATAACACCGGGGAGCTGTTTTTT.

The CDR3 spells CASSLAGPGEKLFF. CDR3 sequence (DNA): TGTGCCAGCAGCTTGGCGGGCCCAGGGGAAAAACTGTTTTTT. The chain combines TRBV5-6 with TRBJ1-4, with D possibly matching TRBD1 (5 bases). The CDR3 is 14 amino acids. V was pared by 0 bases and J by 8 bases, with 11 bases between. Germline assignment: CDR1 SGHDT and CDR2 YYEEEE.

The CDR3 region has the DNA TGTGCCAGCAGTATGGGGACAGGGCGTTCACCCCTCCACTTT. This sequence encodes CASSMGTGRSPLHF. This chain joins TRBV6-5 and TRBJ1-6; 9 positions agree with TRBD1. This CDR3 spans 14 amino acids. Germline CDR1 MNHEY, CDR2 SVGAGI. The V and J ends lost 5 bases and 9 bases, in that order; junction bases with no gene match: 5.

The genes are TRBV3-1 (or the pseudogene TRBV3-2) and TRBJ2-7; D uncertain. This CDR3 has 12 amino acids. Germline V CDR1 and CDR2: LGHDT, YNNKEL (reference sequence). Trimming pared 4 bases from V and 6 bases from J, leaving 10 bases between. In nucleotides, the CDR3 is TGTGCCAGCAGCCTAAATACTCGCGAGCAGTACTTC. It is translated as CASSLNTREQYF.

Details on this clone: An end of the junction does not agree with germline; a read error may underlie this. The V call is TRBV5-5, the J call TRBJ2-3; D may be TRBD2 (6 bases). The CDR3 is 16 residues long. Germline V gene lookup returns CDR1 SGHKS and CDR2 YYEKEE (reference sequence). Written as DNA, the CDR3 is TGTGCCAGCAGCTTGTTCGGGGACTTAGGCGCAGATACGCAGTATTTC. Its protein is CASSLFGDLGADTQYF.

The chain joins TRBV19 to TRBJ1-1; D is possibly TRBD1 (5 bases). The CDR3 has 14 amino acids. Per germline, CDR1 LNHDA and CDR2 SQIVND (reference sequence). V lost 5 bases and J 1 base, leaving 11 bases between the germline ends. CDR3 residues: CASSPGLQNTEAFF. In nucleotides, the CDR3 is TGTGCCAGTAGTCCGGGACTTCAGAACACTGAAGCTTTCTTT.

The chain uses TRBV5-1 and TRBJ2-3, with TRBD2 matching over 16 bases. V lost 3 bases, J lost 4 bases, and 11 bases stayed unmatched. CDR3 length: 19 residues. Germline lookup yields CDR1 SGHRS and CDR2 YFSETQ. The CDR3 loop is CASSWLPGTSGGAPDTQYF. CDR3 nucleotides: TGCGCCAGCAGCTGGCTTCCCGGGACTAGCGGGGGGGCCCCAGATACGCAGTATTTT.